This TCR beta chain is drawn from a study of T cell responses to AZD1222 COVID-19 vaccine. Study findings and constraints: Compared with day 0, the breadth and depth of the Spike-specific TCR repertoire rose significantly after two doses of AZD1222. Baseline serostatus was positive in only six or seven AZD1222 recipients.

The data were produced by immunoSEQ multiplex PCR, yet TCRdb's version contains in-frame clones alone and is incomplete. The table records some 97,000 clones, about 87% of them present only once. Comments on this clone: Its antigen is unidentified.

V dropped 1 base and J dropped 8; count of bases not matched to a gene: 11. The CDR3 has 17 amino acids. Germline V gene lookup returns CDR1 KGHDR and CDR2 SFDVKD. This rearrangement joins TRBV24-1 to TRBJ2-1, with 9 bases fitting TRBD2. Sequenced here: peripheral blood, sampled on day 0 of AZD1222 vaccination. This sequence was found in an adult in good health. The CDR3 region is CATSDFSVAGDLYEQFF. The CDR3 DNA is TGTGCCACCAGTGATTTCTCAGTAGCGGGGGACCTGTATGAGCAGTTCTTC.